This is a list of T cell receptor beta chains from one sample in a study of T cell responses to AZD1222 COVID-19 vaccine. The protocol was immunoSEQ multiplex PCR, while the TCRdb copy is restricted to in-frame clones and leaves out a portion. This table has 90,000 to 140,000 clones, 82% appearing once. Source: peripheral blood, taken on day 0 of AZD1222 vaccination. These receptors were obtained from an adult in good health. The CDR3 runs from the conserved cysteine through the conserved F or W. A D gene is named only where the DNA matches it firmly. Rows give clone size only sometimes, using once, few, many, or a class for an expanded clone.

CDR3aa: CASRYHGGNTQYF
v_gene: TRBV2
abundance: .
d_gene: .
len: 13

CDR3aa: CASSSSLGTGVYGYTF
v_gene: TRBV5-6
abundance: .
d_gene: TRBD1
len: 16

CDR3aa: CATSRDRGQGPNEKLFF
v_gene: TRBV15
abundance: .
d_gene: TRBD1
len: 17

CDR3aa: CASSPSWGTFNYGYTF
v_gene: TRBV18
abundance: .
d_gene: .
len: 16

CDR3aa: CASSPQGFAYEQYF
v_gene: TRBV6-5
abundance: .
d_gene: .
len: 14

CDR3aa: CASSPTSGGAKNIQYF
v_gene: TRBV7-2
abundance: .
d_gene: TRBD2
len: 16

CDR3aa: CASSSLGGPTRNNEQFF
v_gene: TRBV7-2
abundance: .
d_gene: .
len: 17

CDR3aa: CATSANYGYTF
v_gene: TRBV28
abundance: .
d_gene: .
len: 11

CDR3aa: CASAPTAPTQETQYF
v_gene: TRBV7-2
abundance: .
d_gene: .
len: 15

CDR3aa: CASSQVLGTGELFF
v_gene: TRBV4-3
abundance: .
d_gene: .
len: 14

CDR3aa: CASGFGANYGYTF
v_gene: TRBV25-1
abundance: .
d_gene: .
len: 13

CDR3aa: CASSQGLAGGLSYEQYF
v_gene: TRBV4-3
abundance: .
d_gene: TRBD2
len: 17

CDR3aa: CASSPQPGQETQYF
v_gene: TRBV7-8
abundance: .
d_gene: .
len: 14

CDR3aa: CASSPAKLAGDYEQYF
v_gene: TRBV5-1
abundance: .
d_gene: TRBD2
len: 16

CDR3aa: CASSFGGGPYNEQFF
v_gene: TRBV5-1
abundance: .
d_gene: .
len: 15

CDR3aa: CASASQGKLTYSFYEQYF
v_gene: TRBV10-1
abundance: few
d_gene: TRBD1
len: 18

CDR3aa: CASSLAGDNQPQHF
v_gene: TRBV9
abundance: .
d_gene: .
len: 14

CDR3aa: CASSQDQGYTEAFF
v_gene: TRBV4-3
abundance: .
d_gene: .
len: 14

CDR3aa: CASSPTIGGNGYTF
v_gene: TRBV5-1
abundance: .
d_gene: .
len: 14

CDR3aa: CASSQSNTGELFF
v_gene: TRBV11-3
abundance: .
d_gene: .
len: 13

CDR3aa: CASSVKSRRNTGELFF
v_gene: TRBV9
abundance: few
d_gene: .
len: 16

CDR3aa: CASSESDISYYQETQYF
v_gene: TRBV10-2
abundance: .
d_gene: .
len: 17

CDR3aa: CASSSREDGYTF
v_gene: TRBV7-9
abundance: .
d_gene: .
len: 12

CDR3aa: CASSQDTGSTDTQYF
v_gene: TRBV4-3
abundance: .
d_gene: .
len: 15

CDR3aa: CASSRTHGSPLHF
v_gene: TRBV14
abundance: .
d_gene: .
len: 13

CDR3aa: CASSVGGPDTQYF
v_gene: TRBV7-2
abundance: few
d_gene: .
len: 13

CDR3aa: CASSVSGGSYNEQFF
v_gene: TRBV9
abundance: .
d_gene: TRBD2
len: 15

CDR3aa: CASSLALTRTHYEQYF
v_gene: TRBV11-2
abundance: .
d_gene: .
len: 16

CDR3aa: CASSVAPLSDTQYF
v_gene: TRBV9
abundance: .
d_gene: .
len: 14

CDR3aa: CASSSKGQGRGMNTEAFF
v_gene: TRBV7-9
abundance: .
d_gene: TRBD1
len: 18

CDR3aa: CASSYGPVTPLHF
v_gene: TRBV6-5
abundance: .
d_gene: .
len: 13

CDR3aa: CRNETQYF
v_gene: TRBV29-1
abundance: .
d_gene: .
len: 8

CDR3aa: CASSHSSGYGYTF
v_gene: TRBV4-3
abundance: once
d_gene: .
len: 13

CDR3aa: CASSLATGNEKLFF
v_gene: TRBV19
abundance: .
d_gene: .
len: 14

CDR3aa: CASSPGLGNTEAFF
v_gene: TRBV5-1
abundance: .
d_gene: .
len: 14

CDR3aa: CASSGTSGGAYTQYF
v_gene: TRBV9
abundance: .
d_gene: TRBD2
len: 15

CDR3aa: CASSPRQRTYGYTF
v_gene: TRBV7-2
abundance: .
d_gene: .
len: 14

CDR3aa: CAISAMAEYNEQFF
v_gene: TRBV10-3
abundance: .
d_gene: .
len: 14

CDR3aa: CASSFAGGGDTQYF
v_gene: TRBV11-3
abundance: .
d_gene: TRBD2
len: 14

CDR3aa: CASSVVDPSVPDTQYF
v_gene: TRBV9
abundance: .
d_gene: .
len: 16

CDR3aa: CASSPKTGGDTEAFF
v_gene: TRBV5-1
abundance: .
d_gene: .
len: 15

CDR3aa: CAISESAGNTEAFF
v_gene: TRBV10-3
abundance: .
d_gene: .
len: 14

CDR3aa: CASMTALNTEAFF
v_gene: TRBV27
abundance: .
d_gene: .
len: 13

CDR3aa: CASSPVGDTEAFF
v_gene: TRBV18
abundance: once
d_gene: .
len: 13

CDR3aa: CATSRARTGADTEAFF
v_gene: TRBV15
abundance: .
d_gene: TRBD1
len: 16

CDR3aa: CASSYGQPNSPLHF
v_gene: TRBV6-5
abundance: .
d_gene: .
len: 14

CDR3aa: CASSTGTTADSPLHF
v_gene: TRBV7-9
abundance: .
d_gene: .
len: 15

CDR3aa: CASSSGSFNYGYTF
v_gene: TRBV6-5
abundance: once
d_gene: .
len: 14

CDR3aa: CASVRGGGETQYF
v_gene: TRBV7-2
abundance: .
d_gene: TRBD2
len: 13

CDR3aa: CSASTGYGYTF
v_gene: TRBV20-1
abundance: .
d_gene: .
len: 11

CDR3aa: CAISADRQSEPQHF
v_gene: TRBV10-3
abundance: .
d_gene: .
len: 14

CDR3aa: CASSPGSRGRKLFF
v_gene: TRBV7-2
abundance: once
d_gene: .
len: 14

CDR3aa: CASSLSQGHEAFF
v_gene: TRBV7-2
abundance: .
d_gene: .
len: 13

CDR3aa: CASSNPGSGAMNTEAFF
v_gene: TRBV28
abundance: .
d_gene: .
len: 17

CDR3aa: CASRQGRNQPQHF
v_gene: TRBV27
abundance: .
d_gene: .
len: 13

CDR3aa: CASSWWQGNTEAFF
v_gene: TRBV7-9
abundance: .
d_gene: .
len: 14

CDR3aa: CASSHGAGIGAKNIQYF
v_gene: TRBV19
abundance: .
d_gene: .
len: 17

CDR3aa: CASSPAGDTEAFF
v_gene: TRBV12-3/TRBV12-4
abundance: .
d_gene: .
len: 13

CDR3aa: CASSLSSGQPQHF
v_gene: TRBV5-6
abundance: .
d_gene: .
len: 13